This TCR beta chain came from a study of shared clonotypes between healthy human individuals. Points from the study as a whole: The low donor count limited represented genetic and exposure-history diversity. Sequencing depth was a factor that was expected to affect clonotype sharing among donors.

As for this clone: Its antigen is unidentified.

Every subset's genomic DNA went evenly onto several immunoSEQ plates. Replicate sorted-subset PCRs were loaded with 150 to 250 ng DNA, 29,000 or so T cell genomes. The data were produced by immunoSEQ multiplex PCR, yet TCRdb's version contains in-frame clones alone and is incomplete. The repertoire has 2 million or so clones, about 95% of them found once; the top ten carry 0.13%. Trimming removed 3 bases from V and 6 bases from J, with 12 bases in between. Germline assignment: CDR1 KGHSH and CDR2 LQKENI. This CDR3 contains 13 residues. This chain connects TRBV18 to TRBJ2-7; possible D gene TRBD1, 6 bases. Sample: naive CD4+ T cells sorted from blood. As for subset: CD45RA+ positively selected. This clonotype was sampled from a man between 18 and 29 years old in good health. CDR3 in DNA: TGTGCCAGCTCACCCTGGGACATTTTCGAGCAGTACTTC. This encodes CASSPWDIFEQYF.